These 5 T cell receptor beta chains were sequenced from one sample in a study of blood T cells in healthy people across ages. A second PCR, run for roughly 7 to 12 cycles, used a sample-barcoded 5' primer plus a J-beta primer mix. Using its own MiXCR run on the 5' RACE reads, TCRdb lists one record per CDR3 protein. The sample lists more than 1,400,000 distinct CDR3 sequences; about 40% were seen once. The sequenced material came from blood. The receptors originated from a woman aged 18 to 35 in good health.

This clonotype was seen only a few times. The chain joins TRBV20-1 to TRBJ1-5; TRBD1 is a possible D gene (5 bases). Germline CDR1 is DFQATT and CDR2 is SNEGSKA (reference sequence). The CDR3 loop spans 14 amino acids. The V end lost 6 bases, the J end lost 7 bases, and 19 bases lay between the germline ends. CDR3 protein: CSAATQGISQPQHF. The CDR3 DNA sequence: TGCAGTGCGGCAACTCAGGGAATTTCACAGCCCCAGCATTTT.

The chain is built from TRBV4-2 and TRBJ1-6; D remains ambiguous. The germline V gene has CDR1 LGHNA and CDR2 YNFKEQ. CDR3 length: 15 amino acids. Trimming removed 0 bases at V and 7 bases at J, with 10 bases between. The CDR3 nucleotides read TGTGCCAGCAGCCAAGATTCCGGGGAAAATTCACCCCTCCACTTT. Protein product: CASSQDSGENSPLHF.

The CDR3 nucleotides are TGCGCCAGCAGCGTCGGGACTAGCGGGAGTCAAGAGACCCAGTACTTC. This translates into CASSVGTSGSQETQYF. This rearrangement joins TRBV5-1 to TRBJ2-5, with TRBD2 matching over 14 bases. The CDR3 has 16 amino acids. Germline CDR1 is SGHRS and CDR2 is YFSETQ. V trimming: 4 bases; J trimming: 2 bases; junction bases outside the gene matches: 4.

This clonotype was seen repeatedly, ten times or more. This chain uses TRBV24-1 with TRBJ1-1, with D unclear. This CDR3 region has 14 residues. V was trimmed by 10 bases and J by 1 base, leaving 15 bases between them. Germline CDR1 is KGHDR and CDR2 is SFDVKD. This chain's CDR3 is CATKGTTPNTEAFF. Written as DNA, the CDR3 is TGTGCCACTAAGGGAACCACACCGAACACTGAAGCTTTCTTT.

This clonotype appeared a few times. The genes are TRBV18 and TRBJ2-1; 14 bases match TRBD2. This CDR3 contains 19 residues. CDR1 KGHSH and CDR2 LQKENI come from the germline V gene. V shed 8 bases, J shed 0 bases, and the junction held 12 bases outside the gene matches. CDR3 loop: CASGGSGTSGSFSYNEQFF. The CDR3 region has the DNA TGTGCCAGCGGGGGAAGCGGGACTAGCGGGAGTTTCTCCTACAATGAGCAGTTCTTC.